A single sample gave rise to the 28 T cell receptor beta chains below, sequenced in a study of Ad26.COV2.S vaccination and SARS-CoV-2 variants. The treatment: around 19 received Ad26.COV2.S at low or high dose, single or two shots; 5 received placebo; per-sample allocation not given. Sampling took place 63 days after the first vaccine or placebo injection. Sequencing was performed with immunoSEQ multiplex PCR; in TCRdb, only in-frame clones are kept and a portion is missing. The sample records about 480,000 clones, around 85% being singletons. The sequenced sample was peripheral blood, obtained in a trial of Ad26.COV2.S vaccine versus placebo. The receptors here all came from a person between 18 and 65 years old who received the Ad26.COV2.S COVID-19 vaccine or a placebo.

The chain carries TRBV11-2 and TRBJ1-2; no firm D call. Trimming took 1 base from V and 5 from J, leaving 17 bases between them. Germline-derived CDR1 and CDR2 are SGHAT and FQNNGV. The CDR3 loop spans 16 amino acids. CDR3 amino acids: CASSLGEWEGEYGYTF. CDR3 coding DNA: TGTGCCAGCAGCTTAGGAGAGTGGGAAGGCGAGTATGGCTACACCTTC.

The chain carries TRBV15 and TRBJ1-5; a possible D gene is TRBD1 (5 bases). The CDR3 covers 17 residues. Trimming stripped 0 bases from V and 9 bases from J, with 21 bases between. Germline CDR1 and CDR2: LNHNV and YYDKDF (reference sequence). The CDR3 DNA reads as TGTGCCACCAGCAGAGATTTGGGGCCCCCCACCGGGGGGCCCCAGCATTTT. This encodes CATSRDLGPPTGGPQHF. The variable domain in full, with the rest retrieved from reference TRBV15 and TRBJ1-5, is DAMVIQNPRYQVTQFGKPVTLSCSQTLNHNVMYWYQQKSSQAPKLLFHYYDKDFNNEADTPDNFQSRRPNTSFCFLDIRSPGLGDTAMYLCATSRDLGPPTGGPQHFGDGTRLSIL.

V is TRBV5-6 and J is TRBJ2-1; 9 bases align to TRBD2. V was pared by 4 bases and J by 4 bases, with 6 bases of the junction left unmatched. Germline V gives CDR1 SGHDT, CDR2 YYEEEE. This CDR3 spans 15 amino acids. CDR3 sequence reads: CASSRGLAIYNEQFF. Here the CDR3 DNA reads TGTGCCAGCAGCCGGGGACTAGCTATTTACAATGAGCAGTTCTTC.

The chain uses TRBV6-5 and TRBJ2-2; D unresolved. Trimming took off 8 bases at V and 4 bases at J, with 14 bases between the two ends. The CDR3 runs to 14 residues. Looked up from germline, CDR1 is MNHEY and CDR2 is SVGAGI. The CDR3 sequence is CASGRLRVTGELFF. CDR3 DNA sequence: TGTGCCAGCGGTCGTCTACGGGTCACCGGGGAGCTGTTTTTT.

The CDR3 protein is CASSLEADYGYTF. The CDR3 DNA reads TGTGCCAGCAGCTTAGAAGCCGACTATGGCTACACCTTC. The chain employs TRBV7-9 and TRBJ1-2; D not resolved. Germline V gene lookup returns CDR1 SEHNR and CDR2 FQNEAQ (reference sequence). V was pared by 1 base and J by 3 bases, with 6 bases between. The CDR3 totals 13 residues.

The table lists this clone with a few counts. V is TRBV7-9 and J is TRBJ2-7; 12 bases align to TRBD2. J gave up 5 bases and V 1 base, and 12 bases lay outside the gene matches. The germline gives CDR1 SEHNR, CDR2 FQNEAQ (reference sequence). This CDR3 is built from 18 residues. The CDR3 sequence: CASSLDGGLAGGPHEQYF. The CDR3 DNA sequence: TGTGCCAGCAGCTTAGACGGGGGGCTAGCGGGAGGGCCCCACGAGCAGTACTTC.

V usage is TRBV7-2 and J usage is TRBJ1-6; the match to TRBD1 covers 7 bases. The CDR3 runs 16 residues. CDR1 is SGHTA, CDR2 FQGNSA, per germline. Germline trimming cut 4 bases from V and 3 bases from J; bases unmatched to any gene: 6. The CDR3 DNA sequence: TGTGCCAGCAGCTCCAACCGGGACAGCTATAATTCACCCCTCCACTTT. It yields the protein CASSSNRDSYNSPLHF.

This clone has just a few counts. The J gene is TRBJ1-1, the V gene TRBV7-3; D unclear. Germline V CDR1 and CDR2: SGHTA, FQGTGA. The V gene lost 5 bases and the J gene lost 0 bases, with 7 bases spanning the gap. The CDR3 totals 13 residues. The chain's CDR3 is CASSVHMNTEAFF. The CDR3 bases are TGTGCCAGCAGCGTACACATGAACACTGAAGCTTTCTTT.

V gene TRBV28 combines with J gene TRBJ2-5, with 9 bases fitting TRBD1. V lost 5 bases and J lost 5; bases outside the gene matches: 9. The germline V gene encodes CDR1 MDHEN and CDR2 SYDVKM. CDR3 length: 15 residues. The CDR3, as DNA: TGTGCCAGCAGTCTTTCCGGGACAGGGAGGGAGACCCAGTACTTC. This translates into CASSLSGTGRETQYF.

The chain is built from TRBV30 and TRBJ2-2; TRBD2 matches at 7 bases. The CDR3 runs to 14 residues. Per germline, CDR1 GTSNPN and CDR2 SVGIG (reference sequence). Trimming removed 4 bases from V and 1 base from J; junction bases left unmatched: 3. The CDR3 loop reads CAWMGGLNTGELFF. The CDR3 DNA is TGTGCCTGGATGGGAGGGTTGAACACCGGGGAGCTGTTTTTT.

This clone is a singleton in its sample. V gene TRBV28 combines with J gene TRBJ2-3; weak D call: TRBD1 (5 bases). CDR1 is MDHEN, CDR2 SYDVKM, per germline. The CDR3 extends over 14 amino acids. V was trimmed by 4 bases and J by 0 bases, leaving 8 bases between them. Written as DNA, the CDR3 is TGTGCCAGCAGTTGGGGCAGGAGCACAGATACGCAGTATTTT. It encodes CASSWGRSTDTQYF. Looking up the rest from reference TRBV28 and TRBJ2-3 gives the full variable domain: DVKVTQSSRYLVKRTGEKVFLECVQDMDHENMFWYRQDPGLGLRLIYFSYDVKMKEKGDIPEGYSVSREKKERFSLILESASTNQTSMYLCASSWGRSTDTQYFGPGTRLTVL.

V gene TRBV25-1 combines with J gene TRBJ1-2; 10 bases agree with TRBD1. Losses at the gene ends were 4 bases for V and 5 bases for J; bases not matched to a gene: 7. The CDR3 totals 15 residues. The germline V gene encodes CDR1 MGHDK and CDR2 SYGVNS. CDR3 coding DNA: TGTGCCAGCAGTGCCCCGACAGGGGGCACGTATGGCTACACCTTC. It is translated as CASSAPTGGTYGYTF.

The sample holds one count of this clone. CDR3 amino acids: CASRITRDTGTSGRTNEQFF. Here the CDR3 DNA reads TGTGCCAGTCGGATCACCCGGGACACCGGGACTAGCGGGAGAACCAATGAGCAGTTCTTC. J is TRBJ2-1 and V is TRBV19; 14 bases fit TRBD2. This CDR3 is 20 amino acids long. The germline gives CDR1 LNHDA, CDR2 SQIVND (reference sequence). With V trimmed by 8 bases and J by 6 bases, 21 bases remained unmatched. The full variable domain, in which reference TRBV19 and TRBJ2-1 provide the parts outside the CDR3, is DGGITQSPKYLFRKEGQNVTLSCEQNLNHDAMYWYRQDPGQGLRLIYYSQIVNDFQKGDIAEGYSVSREKKESFPLTVTSAQKNPTAFYLCASRITRDTGTSGRTNEQFFGPGTRLTVL.

This clone was seen once. This chain connects TRBV19 to TRBJ2-5; D remains ambiguous. The V gene's germline CDR1 is LNHDA and CDR2 SQIVND (reference sequence). This CDR3 region has 12 residues. Trimming stripped 5 bases from V and 2 bases from J, with 6 bases between. DNA for the CDR3: TGTGCCAGTAGTGAATCACAAGAGACCCAGTACTTC. It specifies CASSESQETQYF. The full variable domain, with the rest looked up from reference TRBV19 and TRBJ2-5, is DGGITQSPKYLFRKEGQNVTLSCEQNLNHDAMYWYRQDPGQGLRLIYYSQIVNDFQKGDIAEGYSVSREKKESFPLTVTSAQKNPTAFYLCASSESQETQYFGPGTRLLVL.

V gene TRBV9 combines with J gene TRBJ2-1, with D perhaps TRBD1 (6 bases). The germline V gene has CDR1 SGDLS and CDR2 YYNGEE. V was pared by 3 bases and J by 5 bases, with 9 bases between. The CDR3 loop spans 13 amino acids. CDR3 nucleotide sequence: TGTGCCAGCAGCGCCAGACAGGACAATGAGCAGTTCTTC. It is translated as CASSARQDNEQFF.

This sequence joins TRBV4-2 and TRBJ2-7, with D perhaps TRBD1 (6 bases). V was trimmed by 0 bases and J by 3 bases, leaving 15 bases between them. Germline CDR1 and CDR2: LGHNA and YNFKEQ. The CDR3 spans 16 residues. CDR3 sequence (DNA): TGTGCCAGCAGCCAAGATTTGGGGGCGGAGGACTACGAGCAGTACTTC. The encoded protein is CASSQDLGAEDYEQYF.

This sequence joins TRBV30 and TRBJ2-2; D tentatively fits TRBD1 or TRBD2 (5 bases each). From germline, CDR1 is GTSNPN and CDR2 SVGIG (reference sequence). This CDR3 is 15 amino acids long. The germline V and J ends were trimmed by 0 bases and 7 bases, with 15 bases remaining between them. The CDR3: CAWSVRGAGGGELFF. Written as DNA, the CDR3 is TGTGCCTGGAGTGTTAGGGGTGCTGGGGGCGGGGAGCTGTTTTTT.

This clone was recorded once. This chain links TRBV11-2 with TRBJ2-7; D gene ambiguous. The germline V gene encodes CDR1 SGHAT and CDR2 FQNNGV. V was pared by 2 bases and J by 2 bases, with 10 bases between. The CDR3 totals 14 residues. CDR3 sequence reads: CASSLPENPYEQYF. The CDR3 DNA reads TGTGCCAGCAGCTTACCAGAGAACCCCTACGAGCAGTACTTC.

This chain joins TRBV27 and TRBJ2-7; perhaps D is TRBD1 or TRBD2 (6 bases each). V lost 6 bases to trimming and J lost 3 bases, with 12 bases between them. Germline CDR1 and CDR2: MNHEY and SMNVEV (reference sequence). The CDR3 is made up of 13 amino acids. The CDR3 region is CASSPGAGYEQYF. The CDR3 bases are TGTGCCAGCAGCCCGGGGGCAGGCTACGAGCAGTACTTC.

This clone was picked up many times. The rearrangement uses TRBV28 and TRBJ1-6; the D gene is possibly TRBD1 (5 bases). The CDR3 consists of 14 residues. V was cut by 3 bases and J by 7 bases, with 10 bases left in between. Per the germline V gene, CDR1 is MDHEN and CDR2 is SYDVKM. Written as DNA, the CDR3 is TGTGCCAGCAGTTTCGGGGCCCCCAATTCACCCCTCCACTTT. Residues: CASSFGAPNSPLHF.

The chain has TRBV9 and TRBJ2-7; D is possibly TRBD1 (6 bases). The CDR3 has 14 amino acids. Looked up from germline, CDR1 is SGDLS and CDR2 is YYNGEE. Trimming removed 6 bases from V and 2 bases from J, with 15 bases in between. The CDR3 DNA reads as TGTGCCAGCAACGAAGGGGACATCACCTACGAGCAGTACTTC. This encodes CASNEGDITYEQYF.

The chain joins TRBV10-3 to TRBJ2-2; 7 nucleotides agree with TRBD2. CDR3 length: 17 residues. V trimming: 6 bases; J trimming: 5 bases; junction bases outside the gene matches: 15. Germline loops: CDR1 ENHRY, CDR2 SYGVKD. This chain's CDR3 is CAISKGPWEGVTGELFF. For the CDR3, the DNA is TGTGCCATCAGCAAGGGGCCCTGGGAGGGAGTAACCGGGGAGCTGTTTTTT.

This chain joins TRBV4-3 and TRBJ2-5; the D is unclear. Trimming cost V 0 bases and J 7 bases, with 9 bases left between them. Germline-derived CDR1 and CDR2 are LGHNA and YSLEER. The CDR3 loop spans 13 amino acids. The CDR3 DNA follows: TGCGCCAGCAGCCAAGAGCCGGGTACGACCCAGTACTTC. It specifies CASSQEPGTTQYF.

The chain uses TRBV7-2 and TRBJ1-5; 9 nucleotides line up with TRBD1. Germline V gene data show CDR1 as SGHTA and CDR2 as FQGNSA. After removal of 2 bases from V and 4 bases from J, the junction contained 3 bases not matched to a gene. The CDR3 sequence is 15 residues long. The CDR3 nucleotides read TGTGCCAGCAGCTTACGACAGGGGGGAAATCAGCCCCAGCATTTT. It specifies CASSLRQGGNQPQHF. Full variable domain (remainder filled in from reference TRBV7-2 and TRBJ1-5): GAGVSQSPSNKVTEKGKDVELRCDPISGHTALYWYRQSLGQGLEFLIYFQGNSAPDKSGLPSDRFSAERTGGSVSTLTIQRTQQEDSAVYLCASSLRQGGNQPQHFGDGTRLSIL.

The rearrangement joins TRBV18 to TRBJ2-5; TRBD1 matches at 7 bases. V was pared by 3 bases and J by 2 bases, with 12 bases of the junction left unmatched. Germline V gives CDR1 KGHSH, CDR2 LQKENI. The CDR3 spans 17 residues. The CDR3 loop reads CASSPRQGVPLQETQYF. The DNA for the CDR3 is TGTGCCAGCTCACCCCGACAGGGAGTGCCCCTACAAGAGACCCAGTACTTC.

The V call is TRBV19, the J call TRBJ1-4; TRBD1 matches at 7 bases. The V segment lost 9 bases and the J segment 10 bases; nucleotides outside the gene matches: 11. From germline, CDR1 is LNHDA and CDR2 SQIVND (reference sequence). CDR3 length: 13 residues. CDR3 nucleotides: TGTGCCAGCGGGACAGTTATGATGCGAAAACTGTTTTTT. It codes for CASGTVMMRKLFF.

J is TRBJ2-2 and V is TRBV28, with 8 bases aligning to TRBD2. This CDR3 is built from 16 residues. From germline, CDR1 is MDHEN and CDR2 SYDVKM. V lost 1 base to trimming and J lost 2 bases; unmatched junction nucleotides: 3. The CDR3 here is CASSLLLAGNTGELFF. CDR3 nucleotides: TGTGCCAGCAGTTTATTGTTAGCGGGAAACACCGGGGAGCTGTTTTTT.

V gene TRBV6-5 combines with J gene TRBJ2-2; tentative D call: TRBD2 (6 bases). The CDR3 is 14 amino acids. In germline, CDR1 is MNHEY, CDR2 SVGAGI. The V and J ends lost 7 bases and 4 bases respectively, with 13 bases between them. This CDR3 is CASTYSSATGELFF. CDR3 coding DNA: TGTGCCAGCACCTACTCTAGCGCCACCGGGGAGCTGTTTTTT.